These 13 T cell receptor beta chains came from one sample sequenced in a study of CD8 T cells in ankylosing spondylitis listed by TCRdb under 2017. Library generation was performed with 5' RACE. Instrument on record: Illumina HiSeq 2500. Using fastp trimming at Q25 and MiXCR clonotype assembly, TCRdb reanalyzed the public sequencing data and kept in-frame beta chains. Every entry covers one CDR3 protein and lists the most common genes and DNA from its rows. Present in this sample are 150,000 to 250,000 distinct CDR3 sequences, 9.5% to 15% of which were seen just once. The ten largest clones capture approximately 15% of the sample. The sample consisted of blood, either unsorted or a sorted T cell fraction (not recorded which). The receptors were gathered from a male donor with ankylosing spondylitis or in good health (not recorded which).

Ten or more counts support this clonotype. This chain links TRBV12-3 or TRBV12-4 with TRBJ2-1, with D possibly being TRBD1 (7 bases). Trimming removed 5 bases at V and 2 bases at J, with 16 bases between. This CDR3 contains 16 residues. CDR3 nucleotide sequence: TGTGCCAGCAGTCACTTCGGGGGACAGACCTACAATGAGCAGTTCTTC. Its translation is CASSHFGGQTYNEQFF.

This clonotype was detected only a few times. V and J are TRBV27 and TRBJ2-3; D is ambiguous. V was trimmed by 5 bases and J by 6 bases, leaving 9 bases between them. This CDR3 has 12 amino acids. The germline CDR1 and CDR2 sequences are MNHEY and SMNVEV (reference sequence). The CDR3 region has the DNA TGTGCCAGCAGTCTCTCTATGGATACGCAGTATTTT. Translating gives CASSLSMDTQYF.

This clonotype was seen a few times. V gene TRBV7-9 combines with J gene TRBJ2-2, with D hard to call. Trimming shortened V by 2 bases and J by 0 bases, and 10 bases separated the two germline ends. The CDR3 has 16 amino acids. Germline V CDR1 and CDR2: SEHNR, FQNEAQ (reference sequence). CDR3 amino acids: CASSLLRPSNTGELFF. CDR3 bases: TGTGCCAGCAGCTTACTCCGGCCTTCGAACACCGGGGAGCTGTTTTTT. The whole variable domain, filled in from reference TRBV7-9 and TRBJ2-2, reads DTGVSQNPRHKITKRGQNVTFRCDPISEHNRLYWYRQTLGQGPEFLTYFQNEAQLEKSRLLSDRFSAERPKGSFSTLEIQRTEQGDSAMYLCASSLLRPSNTGELFFGEGSRLTVL.

The chain joins TRBV6-2 or TRBV6-3 to TRBJ2-2; TRBD2 agrees at 14 bases. CDR3 size: 20 residues. Germline CDR1 and CDR2: MNHEY and SVGEGT. With 4 bases clipped from V and 4 bases from J, the junction kept 14 bases outside the gene matches. DNA for the CDR3: TGTGCCAGCAGTTCCCGTAGACTAGCGGGGGGGGGTCTCCTCACCGGGGAGCTGTTTTTT. Its protein is CASSSRRLAGGGLLTGELFF.

This clonotype has a count of ten or more. V gene TRBV12-3 or TRBV12-4 combines with J gene TRBJ2-2, with D possibly matching TRBD1 (6 bases). CDR3 length: 15 residues. V lost 1 base to trimming and J lost 6 bases, with 12 bases between them. CDR3 loop: CASSLGQGFSGELFF. CDR3 in DNA: TGTGCCAGCAGTTTAGGCCAGGGGTTCTCCGGGGAGCTGTTTTTT.

V usage is TRBV24-1 and J usage is TRBJ2-1; the D gene is possibly TRBD2 (6 bases). Trimming shortened V by 8 bases and J by 7 bases, and 8 bases separated the two germline ends. This CDR3 is built from 11 residues. Germline V gives CDR1 KGHDR, CDR2 SFDVKD. CDR3 sequence reads: CATMEGNEQFF. CDR3 DNA sequence: TGTGCCACCATGGAGGGAAATGAGCAGTTCTTC.

This clonotype was seen at least ten times. CDR3 residues: CATSDRQAGEAETQYF. CDR3 in DNA: TGTGCCACCAGTGATCGCCAAGCGGGAGAAGCAGAGACCCAGTACTTC. The V call is TRBV24-1, the J call TRBJ2-5; 8 bases fit TRBD2. CDR1 is KGHDR, CDR2 SFDVKD, per germline. The CDR3 is 16 amino acids. J was trimmed by 4 bases and V by 3 bases; bases with no gene match: 9.

The table lists this clonotype with a few counts. The chain joins TRBV12-3 or TRBV12-4 to TRBJ1-2; D might be TRBD1 (6 bases). The CDR3 covers 16 residues. V shed 6 bases and J shed 0 bases, with 17 bases lying between them. The DNA of the CDR3 is TGTGCCAGCAGAAAACTCCGGGACAATCCTAACTATGGCTACACCTTC. Its protein is CASRKLRDNPNYGYTF.

This clonotype was detected only a few times. Written as DNA, the CDR3 is TGTGCCAGTTTTTGGCCCTTTGGGGAAGCTTTCTTT. This codes for CASFWPFGEAFF. This sequence joins TRBV6-1 and TRBJ1-1; D gene unclear. Trimming took 9 bases from V and 8 from J, leaving 16 bases between them. The CDR3 covers 12 residues. Germline CDR1 reads MNHNS; CDR2 reads SASEGT.

The J gene is TRBJ2-1, the V gene TRBV12-5, with D hard to call. CDR3 size: 13 residues. Germline CDR1 is LGHNT and CDR2 is FRNRAP. V lost 1 base to trimming and J lost 4 bases, with 5 bases between them. CDR3 DNA sequence: TGTGCTAGTGGTTTGGACGGTTACAATGAGCAGTTCTTC. It specifies CASGLDGYNEQFF. The variable domain in full, completed from reference TRBV12-5 and TRBJ2-1, reads DARVTQTPRHKVTEMGQEVTMRCQPILGHNTVFWYRQTMMQGLELLAYFRNRAPLDDSGMPKDRFSAEMPDATLATLKIQPSEPRDSAVYFCASGLDGYNEQFFGPGTRLTVL.

This clonotype has just a few counts. The chain employs TRBV11-1 and TRBJ2-5, with D unclear. Trimming removed 4 bases from V and 4 bases from J, with 7 bases in between. From germline, CDR1 is SGHAT and CDR2 FQDESV (reference sequence). This CDR3 is 12 amino acids long. The CDR3 loop reads CASSYLGETQYF. For the CDR3, the DNA is TGTGCCAGCAGCTATCTCGGAGAGACCCAGTACTTC.

CDR3 in DNA: TGTGCCAGCAGTTTTACAGGGCAACAGTTAGATACGCAGTATTTT. It translates to CASSFTGQQLDTQYF. The J gene is TRBJ2-3, the V gene TRBV12-3 or TRBV12-4, with D tentatively TRBD1 (6 bases). This CDR3 comprises 15 residues. V lost 3 bases to trimming and J lost 5 bases, with 15 bases between them.

The chain has TRBV5-1 and TRBJ2-1; 12 bases match TRBD1. The germline gives CDR1 SGHRS, CDR2 YFSETQ. The V gene end was trimmed by 0 bases and the J gene end by 6 bases; junction bases not matched to a gene: 1. CDR3 length equals 15 residues. The DNA of the CDR3 is TGCGCCAGCAGCTTGGTGGGACAGGGGGCCAATGAGCAGTTCTTC. This codes for CASSLVGQGANEQFF.